The 24 T cell receptor beta chains given below trace back to one sample, sequenced in a study of blood T cell repertoires in COVID-19. The assay was immunoSEQ multiplex PCR, and TCRdb's table has in-frame clones only and misses some. The table includes some 210,000 clones, about four fifths detected once. Material for sequencing was peripheral blood. Receptors originate from a woman aged 40 to 50 with acute or convalescent COVID-19.

This clone has more than one count but fewer than ten. The chain couples TRBV10-1 to TRBJ1-1, with a tentative D call TRBD1 (6 bases). Germline V CDR1 and CDR2: WNHNN, SYGVQD (reference sequence). The CDR3 runs to 15 residues. Trimming stripped 6 bases from V and 1 base from J, with 15 bases between. CDR3 in amino acids: CASRGGRGSNTEAFF. CDR3 nucleotides: TGCGCCAGCAGGGGGGGGAGGGGGTCGAACACTGAAGCTTTCTTT.

This chain connects TRBV4-3 to TRBJ2-1, with 7 bases that match TRBD2. CDR1 is LGHNA, CDR2 YSLEER, per germline. V lost 2 bases, J lost 1 base, and 14 bases stayed unmatched. This CDR3 contains 19 residues. For the CDR3, the DNA is TGCGCCAGCAGCCAATACTGGGCCTCGCGGGAGAAATCCTACAATGAGCAGTTCTTC. It encodes CASSQYWASREKSYNEQFF.

The CDR3 DNA is TGTGCCAGCAGCCGACAGGGCGGATATGGCTACACCTTC. It yields the protein CASSRQGGYGYTF. The chain links TRBV11-2 to TRBJ1-2; 7 bases are a match to TRBD1. The CDR3 spans 13 residues. Germline assignment: CDR1 SGHAT and CDR2 FQNNGV. V was pared by 5 bases and J by 5 bases, with 5 bases of the junction left unmatched.

This chain links TRBV12-5 with TRBJ2-2, with D hard to call. The CDR3 length is 15 residues. CDR1 is LGHNT and CDR2 is FRNRAP in the germline V gene. Trimming took off 5 bases at V and 7 bases at J, with 17 bases between the two ends. The CDR3: CASGAAAWRDGELFF. The CDR3, as DNA: TGTGCTAGTGGTGCGGCAGCCTGGAGAGACGGGGAGCTGTTTTTT.

The V gene is TRBV5-1, the J gene TRBJ2-1, with 15 bases fitting TRBD2. V shed 3 bases, J shed 10 bases, and the junction held 8 bases outside the gene matches. The length of the CDR3 is 16 residues. The germline CDR1 and CDR2 sequences are SGHRS and YFSETQ. CDR3 amino acids: CASSSPGLAGGREQFF. The CDR3, as DNA: TGCGCCAGCAGCTCTCCGGGACTAGCGGGAGGTCGGGAGCAGTTCTTC.

This sequence joins TRBV9 and TRBJ2-3, with TRBD1 matching 7 bases. The germline V gene has CDR1 SGDLS and CDR2 YYNGEE. V trimming: 0 bases; J trimming: 3 bases; junction bases outside the gene matches: 4. The CDR3 runs 15 residues. CDR3 DNA sequence: TGTGCCAGCAGCGTAGTGAGGGGGCCTACAGATACGCAGTATTTT. Its protein product is CASSVVRGPTDTQYF.

The chain is built from TRBV19 and TRBJ1-2; the D gene is possibly TRBD1 (5 bases). The germline CDR1 and CDR2 sequences are LNHDA and SQIVND (reference sequence). The V end was cut by 5 bases, the J end by 0 bases, with 13 bases between. The CDR3 is 15 residues long. The CDR3 DNA sequence: TGTGCCAGTAGTCCAGACTCAGGGCCTAACTATGGCTACACCTTC. Its protein product is CASSPDSGPNYGYTF.

This clone was picked up one time. The chain recombines TRBV5-1 with TRBJ1-3; a possible D gene is TRBD1 (5 bases). With 0 bases removed from V and 0 bases from J, the gap between germline ends came to 16 bases. The CDR3 loop spans 18 amino acids. The germline V gene has CDR1 SGHRS and CDR2 YFSETQ. The CDR3: CASSLVAQGASSGNTIYF. The CDR3 nucleotides are TGCGCCAGCAGCTTGGTGGCCCAGGGCGCAAGCTCTGGAAACACCATATATTTT. The whole variable domain, filled in from reference TRBV5-1 and TRBJ1-3, reads KAGVTQTPRYLIKTRGQQVTLSCSPISGHRSVSWYQQTPGQGLQFLFEYFSETQRNKGNFPGRFSGRQFSNSRSEMNVSTLELGDSALYLCASSLVAQGASSGNTIYFGEGSWLTVV.

The CDR3 DNA reads as TGTGCCAGCAGTTACGGGGTCAGGGCCTCGGAAGAGACCCAGTACTTC. It translates to CASSYGVRASEETQYF. V gene TRBV6-5 combines with J gene TRBJ2-5; TRBD1 is a possible D gene (5 bases). Trimming stripped 2 bases from V and 3 bases from J, with 16 bases between. The CDR3 runs 16 residues. In germline, CDR1 is MNHEY, CDR2 SVGAGI.

The chain carries TRBV6-5 and TRBJ2-3; D is possibly TRBD1 (6 bases). Trimming shortened V by 4 bases and J by 6 bases, and 11 bases separated the two germline ends. CDR3 length equals 13 residues. Germline lookup yields CDR1 MNHEY and CDR2 SVGAGI. CDR3 DNA sequence: TGTGCCAGCAGTTTTACAGGGTACGATACGCAGTATTTT. Translation: CASSFTGYDTQYF.

This chain connects TRBV18 to TRBJ2-7; D remains unclear. CDR3 length: 13 amino acids. Trimming removed 6 bases at V and 5 bases at J, with 14 bases between. Germline V gives CDR1 KGHSH, CDR2 LQKENI. CDR3 bases: TGTGCCAGCTCGATACAGACGGCCAACGAGCAGTACTTC. This encodes CASSIQTANEQYF. The full variable domain, with the rest looked up from reference TRBV18 and TRBJ2-7, is NAGVMQNPRHLVRRRGQEARLRCSPMKGHSHVYWYRQLPEEGLKFMVYLQKENIIDESGMPKERFSAEFPKEGPSILRIQQVVRGDSAAYFCASSIQTANEQYFGPGTRLTVT.

Only one count was recorded for this clone. The chain couples TRBV10-2 to TRBJ1-1; D remains ambiguous. This CDR3 comprises 14 residues. Germline CDR1 reads WSHSY; CDR2 reads SAAADI. V lost 7 bases and J 4 bases, leaving 16 bases between the germline ends. This chain's CDR3 is CASTIETQSTEAFF. The CDR3 nucleotides read TGCGCCAGCACAATAGAAACCCAATCCACTGAAGCTTTCTTT.

The rearrangement links TRBV24-1 to TRBJ1-2; 7 bases line up with TRBD1. V lost 7 bases to trimming and J lost 4 bases; unmatched junction nucleotides: 5. The CDR3 runs 13 residues. CDR1 is KGHDR and CDR2 is SFDVKD in the germline V gene. CDR3 protein: CATRATGSYGYTF. In DNA form, the CDR3 reads TGTGCCACCAGGGCGACAGGGTCCTATGGCTACACCTTC.

This rearrangement joins TRBV5-1 to TRBJ1-1; D is unresolved. The V and J ends lost 3 bases and 1 base respectively, with 7 bases between them. Per the germline V gene, CDR1 is SGHRS and CDR2 is YFSETQ. The CDR3 extends over 13 amino acids. The CDR3, as DNA: TGCGCCAGCAGCTCACAATCGAACACTGAAGCTTTCTTT. This sequence encodes CASSSQSNTEAFF.

On this clone itself: One junction end disagrees with the germline gene, perhaps due to a read error. The gene calls are TRBV11-2 and TRBJ1-2, with 8 bases identical to TRBD1. This CDR3 spans 13 amino acids. Germline V lookup: CDR1 SGHAT, CDR2 FQNNGV. CDR3 in DNA: TGTGCCAGCAGCCTAGACAGGGGCGGGGGCTACACCTTC. Protein sequence: CASSLDRGGGYTF.

The CDR3 here is CASSAQGTNTEAFF. The CDR3 nucleotides read TGTGCCAGTAGTGCCCAGGGGACGAACACTGAAGCTTTCTTT. The V and J genes are TRBV19 and TRBJ1-1, with D possibly being TRBD1 (6 bases). V lost 5 bases to trimming and J lost 1 base, with 11 bases between them. Per germline, CDR1 LNHDA and CDR2 SQIVND (reference sequence). The CDR3 is 14 residues long.

This clone appeared a few times. This chain joins TRBV2 and TRBJ1-2; 7 bases match TRBD1. J was trimmed by 0 bases and V by 9 bases; bases with no gene match: 10. Per the germline V gene, CDR1 is SNHLY and CDR2 is FYNNEI. This CDR3 has 15 residues. The CDR3 is CARGEGGEANYGYTF. In nucleotides, the CDR3 is TGTGCCAGGGGCGAAGGGGGCGAAGCTAACTATGGCTACACCTTC.

In this sample, this clone turned up once. This rearrangement joins TRBV4-1 to TRBJ2-1; 7 nucleotides line up with TRBD2. Losses at the gene ends were 4 bases for V and 9 bases for J; bases not matched to a gene: 15. The CDR3 extends over 16 amino acids. Germline assignment: CDR1 MGHRA and CDR2 YSYEKL. The CDR3 sequence is CASSLLAAASEGEQFF. The CDR3 DNA reads TGCGCCAGCAGCCTGCTAGCGGCCGCATCGGAGGGTGAGCAGTTCTTC.

The sample holds one count of this clone. The chain joins TRBV12-5 to TRBJ1-5, with TRBD1 matching 7 bases. The CDR3 is 15 amino acids. Germline values: CDR1 LGHNT, CDR2 FRNRAP. V shed 5 bases, J shed 5 bases, and the junction held 9 bases outside the gene matches. The CDR3 DNA sequence: TGTGCTAGTGGTAAACGACAGGGTTTTTATCAGCCCCAGCATTTT. It is translated as CASGKRQGFYQPQHF.

CDR3 DNA sequence: TGTGCCAGCAGCTTATCCCACAAGCGGGAGGGAGGATACGAGCAGTACTTC. This codes for CASSLSHKREGGYEQYF. This chain links TRBV13 with TRBJ2-7, with 10 bases lining up with TRBD2. The CDR3 totals 17 residues. Trimming took 2 bases from V and 4 from J; bases not matched to a gene: 11. Germline V gives CDR1 PRHDT, CDR2 FYEKMQ (reference sequence).

This clone was observed a single time. The V call is TRBV5-1, the J call TRBJ1-2, with 9 bases that match TRBD1. The trim removed 0 bases at V and 1 base at J, leaving 4 bases unmatched. From germline, CDR1 is SGHRS and CDR2 YFSETQ. This CDR3 comprises 16 residues. The CDR3 protein is CASSLAGQGFNYGYTF. The DNA of the CDR3 is TGCGCCAGCAGCTTGGCCGGACAGGGGTTTAACTATGGCTACACCTTC.

The V gene is TRBV5-1, the J gene TRBJ1-1; TRBD1 agrees at 9 bases. CDR3 size: 13 residues. Germline assignment: CDR1 SGHRS and CDR2 YFSETQ. The V segment lost 6 bases and the J segment 6 bases; nucleotides outside the gene matches: 6. This chain's CDR3 is CASTRGTGSEAFF. The CDR3, as DNA: TGCGCCAGCACCCGCGGGACAGGGTCTGAAGCTTTCTTT.

The V and J genes are TRBV6-5 and TRBJ1-6; TRBD1 aligns across 7 bases. Germline V CDR1 and CDR2: MNHEY, SVGAGI. The V and J ends lost 6 bases and 5 bases, in that order; junction bases with no gene match: 7. This CDR3 contains 15 residues. CDR3 amino acids: CASRVRDSNNSPLHF. DNA of the CDR3: TGTGCCAGCAGAGTGCGGGACAGCAATAATTCACCCCTCCACTTT.

The V call is TRBV9, the J call TRBJ2-2, with 7 bases matching TRBD2. The germline gives CDR1 SGDLS, CDR2 YYNGEE. The CDR3 length is 14 residues. Trimming removed 3 bases from V and 6 bases from J; junction bases left unmatched: 5. The DNA for the CDR3 is TGTGCCAGCAGCGAAGCGGGGATCCCCGGGGAGCTGTTTTTT. Translation gives CASSEAGIPGELFF. The whole variable domain, remainder taken from reference TRBV9 and TRBJ2-2, is DSGVTQTPKHLITATGQRVTLRCSPRSGDLSVYWYQQSLDQGLQFLIQYYNGEERAKGNILERFSAQQFPDLHSELNLSSLELGDSALYFCASSEAGIPGELFFGEGSRLTVL.